The 27 T cell receptor beta chains below were found in one sample sequenced in a study of monozygotic twins with inflammatory bowel disease (dated by TCRdb to about 2019). The method was 5' RACE. Data came from an Illumina HiSeq 2500. One entry per CDR3 protein sequence results from the TCRdb reprocessing of the reads, with DNA left out. The sample's records list approximately 330,000 distinct CDR3 sequences. The top ten clonotypes cover approximately 2% of the sample. Sequenced sample: blood. These receptors all stem from a human donor with ulcerative colitis or Crohn's disease, or a healthy co-twin of an affected twin (not recorded which).

CDR3 loop: CASSLGPWTEAFF. The rearrangement uses TRBV5-6 and TRBJ1-1. The CDR3 spans 13 residues. The germline gives CDR1 SGHDT, CDR2 YYEEEE.

This sequence joins TRBV2 and TRBJ2-1; TCRdb gives TRBD1 as the D gene, but with no DNA this cannot be confirmed. The CDR3 contains 16 residues. CDR1 is SNHLY and CDR2 is FYNNEI in the germline V gene. The CDR3: CASIPRGDRGLNEQFF.

V is TRBV10-3 and J is TRBJ2-7. CDR3 length: 11 amino acids. CDR1 is ENHRY and CDR2 is SYGVKD in the germline V gene. The CDR3 sequence: CAISTFYEQYF.

The chain has TRBV5-1 and TRBJ2-4; TCRdb lists TRBD2, though no DNA is available to test this call. Germline CDR1 SGHRS, CDR2 YFSETQ. This CDR3 spans 12 amino acids. The CDR3 loop reads CASSEQGGLGYF.

This chain's CDR3 is CASSTLLVGETQYF. The rearrangement links TRBV2 to TRBJ2-5; TCRdb designates TRBD2, a call that cannot be tested without DNA. Looked up from germline, CDR1 is SNHLY and CDR2 is FYNNEI. CDR3 length: 14 amino acids.

The CDR3 loop is CASSDGDLDTDTQYF. The chain combines TRBV6-4 with TRBJ2-3. The CDR3 loop spans 15 amino acids. Germline assignment: CDR1 MRHNA and CDR2 SNTAGT.

CDR3 sequence reads: CASRDPNTEAFF. This chain connects TRBV19 to TRBJ1-1. Germline lookup yields CDR1 LNHDA and CDR2 SQIVND (reference sequence). The CDR3 spans 12 residues.

The chain recombines TRBV12-3 or TRBV12-4 with TRBJ2-6; TCRdb's D call, TRBD1, is unchecked because there is no DNA. The CDR3 runs 16 residues. The CDR3 sequence is CASSRFRGSGANVLTF.

V gene TRBV5-1 combines with J gene TRBJ2-7. Germline V gives CDR1 SGHRS, CDR2 YFSETQ. The CDR3 extends over 13 amino acids. The CDR3 protein is CASSPERATDGIF. Filled out from reference TRBV5-1 and TRBJ2-7, the complete variable domain reads KAGVTQTPRYLIKTRGQQVTLSCSPISGHRSVSWYQQTPGQGLQFLFEYFSETQRNKGNFPGRFSGRQFSNSRSEMNVSTLELGDSALYLCASSPERATDGIFGPGTRLTVT.

V is TRBV20-1 and J is TRBJ2-3; the TRBD1 assignment by TCRdb is unverifiable without DNA. Looked up from germline, CDR1 is DFQATT and CDR2 is SNEGSKA (reference sequence). This CDR3 spans 14 amino acids. The CDR3 reads CSASRTGLSDTQYF.

The genes are TRBV5-1 and TRBJ2-3. Germline loops: CDR1 SGHRS, CDR2 YFSETQ. This CDR3 region has 11 residues. The chain's CDR3 is CASSATDTQYF. Full variable domain (remainder filled in from reference TRBV5-1 and TRBJ2-3): KAGVTQTPRYLIKTRGQQVTLSCSPISGHRSVSWYQQTPGQGLQFLFEYFSETQRNKGNFPGRFSGRQFSNSRSEMNVSTLELGDSALYLCASSATDTQYFGPGTRLTVL.

The chain combines TRBV9 with TRBJ1-6; TCRdb picks TRBD1, but there is no DNA to check that call. Per germline, CDR1 SGDLS and CDR2 YYNGEE. The CDR3 has 15 residues. CDR3 amino acids: CASSALGDSNSPLHF.

The chain has TRBV27 and TRBJ2-3; absent DNA, TCRdb's TRBD1 call cannot be checked. The V gene's germline CDR1 is MNHEY and CDR2 SMNVEV (reference sequence). The CDR3 loop spans 15 amino acids. The CDR3 sequence is CASGAPGQVTDTQYF.

This rearrangement joins TRBV20-1 to TRBJ2-2; TCRdb indicates TRBD1, and absent DNA this call remains unverified. The CDR3 spans 16 residues. The germline V gene encodes CDR1 DFQATT and CDR2 SNEGSKA (reference sequence). The CDR3 spells CSARVGTGKVAGELFF.

The chain recombines TRBV6-1 with TRBJ2-7; TCRdb indicates TRBD1, and absent DNA this call remains unverified. CDR3 length: 14 residues. CDR1 and CDR2 (germline): MNHNS, SASEGT. CDR3 loop: CASRATGRWSEQYF.

This rearrangement joins TRBV6-4 to TRBJ2-1. The CDR3 spans 16 residues. CDR1 is MRHNA, CDR2 SNTAGT, per germline. CDR3: CASSDSELKSYNEQFF.

CDR3 residues: CASSSWAGPLLATQYF. The rearrangement joins TRBV3-1 to TRBJ2-3; TCRdb lists TRBD1, though no DNA is available to test this call. The germline V gene has CDR1 LGHDT and CDR2 YNNKEL (reference sequence). CDR3 size: 16 residues.

V gene TRBV6-1 combines with J gene TRBJ1-6. The CDR3 extends over 15 amino acids. Germline V CDR1 and CDR2: MNHNS, SASEGT. The CDR3 reads CASKAGDSPNSPLHF.

CDR3 amino acids: CSARGRTSRSMDNEQFF. V usage is TRBV20-1 and J usage is TRBJ2-1; with no DNA, the TCRdb D assignment of TRBD2 cannot be verified. Looked up from germline, CDR1 is DFQATT and CDR2 is SNEGSKA (reference sequence). The CDR3 covers 17 residues.

The chain uses TRBV19 and TRBJ2-7. Per germline, CDR1 LNHDA and CDR2 SQIVND (reference sequence). This CDR3 region has 14 residues. The CDR3 loop reads CASSIRTGTYEQYF.

This chain links TRBV24-1 with TRBJ1-6; TCRdb reports TRBD1, a call that lacks DNA to check it against. Per the germline V gene, CDR1 is KGHDR and CDR2 is SFDVKD. CDR3 length: 16 amino acids. This CDR3 is CATPRDSSLNNSPLHF.

The V gene is TRBV20-1, the J gene TRBJ2-7; the D call of TRBD1 rests on TCRdb alone, since no DNA is present to check it. CDR3 size: 15 residues. Germline V gene data show CDR1 as DFQATT and CDR2 as SNEGSKA (reference sequence). This CDR3 reads CSARAIWGSRYEQYF.

This chain joins TRBV4-1 and TRBJ1-4; TCRdb designates TRBD1, a call that cannot be tested without DNA. The CDR3 covers 18 residues. Germline loops: CDR1 MGHRA, CDR2 YSYEKL. CDR3 region: CASSWGQGASPVNEKLFF.

This chain joins TRBV4-1 and TRBJ1-6; there is no DNA to check the TCRdb D call of TRBD1. Germline V CDR1 and CDR2: MGHRA, YSYEKL. There are 17 residues in the CDR3. CDR3 amino acids: CASSQDRQAKANSPLHF.

The chain carries TRBV7-6 and TRBJ2-7. The CDR3 runs to 13 residues. Germline V gene data show CDR1 as SGHVS and CDR2 as FNYEAQ. CDR3 protein: CASSLSGEYKQYF.

The CDR3 loop is CASSEFQRNTEAFF. The rearrangement joins TRBV6-1 to TRBJ1-1. Germline values: CDR1 MNHNS, CDR2 SASEGT. The CDR3 runs to 14 residues.

V usage is TRBV6-6 and J usage is TRBJ2-7; TCRdb returns TRBD1, unconfirmable since there is no DNA. There are 13 residues in the CDR3. Germline V CDR1 and CDR2: MNHNY, SVGAGI (reference sequence). CDR3 protein: CASSQRGYYEQYF.